The 14 T cell receptor beta chains listed next were all sequenced from one sample in a study of cytomegalovirus exposure and HLA in healthy donors. The PCR ran on 60 Vbeta and 13 Jbeta primers. Clones were sequenced by immunoSEQ multiplex PCR, and TCRdb holds only the in-frame ones, with some missing. The table shows approximately 88,000 clones, with approximately 80% occurring only once. Sequencing used PBMCs. These receptors all come from a man aged 18 to 30 in good health and CMV-seronegative.

The CDR3 DNA sequence: TGCGCCAGCAGCTTGGTTTCGAGCTCCTACAATGAGCAGTTCTTC. Encoded protein: CASSLVSSSYNEQFF. The chain is built from TRBV5-1 and TRBJ2-1; D is ambiguous. CDR3 length: 15 residues. V lost 0 bases and J 0 bases, leaving 7 bases between the germline ends. Per germline, CDR1 SGHRS and CDR2 YFSETQ.

This chain links TRBV5-1 with TRBJ2-3, with TRBD2 identical over 13 bases. J lost 2 bases, V lost 4 bases, and 4 bases had no gene match. CDR3 size: 16 residues. Germline-derived CDR1 and CDR2 are SGHRS and YFSETQ. The CDR3 is CASSPGTSGDTDTQYF. The CDR3 DNA reads TGCGCCAGCAGCCCGGGGACTAGCGGGGACACAGATACGCAGTATTTT.

The chain carries TRBV5-1 and TRBJ2-3, with D uncertain. CDR3 length: 14 residues. CDR1 and CDR2 from the germline V gene are SGHRS and YFSETQ. Trimming took 0 bases from V and 5 from J, leaving 10 bases between them. CDR3 in amino acids: CASSLGLFLDTQYF. CDR3 DNA sequence: TGCGCCAGCAGCTTGGGCCTATTTCTAGATACGCAGTATTTT.

The chain carries TRBV6-1 and TRBJ1-2; 7 positions match TRBD1. Trimming took 2 bases from V and 3 from J; bases not matched to a gene: 3. CDR1 MNHNS and CDR2 SASEGT come from the germline V gene. This CDR3 is built from 14 residues. In DNA, the CDR3 is TGTGCCAGCAGTGAACGGACAGGACACTATGGCTACACCTTC. As protein: CASSERTGHYGYTF.

This clone showed up just once. The J gene is TRBJ1-5, the V gene TRBV2; D remains unclear. Deletions cut 7 bases from V and 5 bases from J, with 18 bases between. The CDR3 length is 15 residues. Germline V gene lookup returns CDR1 SNHLY and CDR2 FYNNEI. The CDR3 is CASTSKTGYDQPQHF. As DNA, the CDR3 is TGTGCCAGCACCTCAAAGACGGGGTATGATCAGCCCCAGCATTTT.

This chain uses TRBV30 with TRBJ2-7, with TRBD2 identical over 8 bases. Germline V gives CDR1 GTSNPN, CDR2 SVGIG (reference sequence). The CDR3 has 14 residues. V was clipped by 5 bases and J by 5 bases; unmatched bases: 11. The CDR3 region is CAWEVGGGPNEQYF. CDR3 coding DNA: TGTGCCTGGGAGGTGGGCGGGGGGCCAAACGAGCAGTACTTC.

The V gene is TRBV4-2, the J gene TRBJ1-1; TRBD1 aligns across 11 bases. Per germline, CDR1 LGHNA and CDR2 YNFKEQ. The CDR3 totals 17 residues. Trimming took 0 bases from V and 4 from J; bases not matched to a gene: 7. CDR3 protein: CASSQDGWDRGGTEAFF. As DNA, the CDR3 is TGTGCCAGCAGCCAAGATGGGTGGGACAGGGGGGGCACTGAAGCTTTCTTT.

V gene TRBV19 combines with J gene TRBJ1-2; 7 bases match TRBD1. Germline assignment: CDR1 LNHDA and CDR2 SQIVND (reference sequence). CDR3 length: 13 amino acids. The V segment lost 3 bases and the J segment 6 bases; nucleotides outside the gene matches: 4. CDR3 loop: CASSIGTANGYTF. CDR3 DNA sequence: TGTGCCAGTAGTATTGGGACAGCCAATGGCTACACCTTC.

The chain is built from TRBV4-2 and TRBJ2-1, with TRBD2 matching 8 bases. Per germline, CDR1 LGHNA and CDR2 YNFKEQ. J lost 0 bases, V lost 5 bases, and 15 bases had no gene match. CDR3 length: 19 amino acids. The CDR3 coding sequence is TGTGCCAGCAGCTTTCAAGATGACGCGGGGGGCCTCTCCTACAATGAGCAGTTCTTC. The encoded protein is CASSFQDDAGGLSYNEQFF.

This rearrangement joins TRBV2 to TRBJ2-1, with D tentatively TRBD2 (7 bases). The length of the CDR3 is 14 residues. Per the germline V gene, CDR1 is SNHLY and CDR2 is FYNNEI. V lost 6 bases to trimming and J lost 6 bases, with 15 bases between them. The CDR3 nucleotides read TGTGCCAGCAGCGGGGGGCGCCTCGGCAATGAGCAGTTCTTC. Translated, it gives CASSGGRLGNEQFF.

The V gene is TRBV25-1, the J gene TRBJ1-2; possibly TRBD1 for D (6 bases). In germline, CDR1 is MGHDK, CDR2 SYGVNS. The CDR3 covers 12 residues. V lost 2 bases and J 7 bases, leaving 8 bases between the germline ends. Written as DNA, the CDR3 is TGTGCCAGCAGTGAAACAGGGTTTGGCTACACCTTC. Amino acid sequence: CASSETGFGYTF.

The rearrangement links TRBV2 to TRBJ2-3, with TRBD2 identical over 9 bases. V was pared by 6 bases and J by 5 bases, with 12 bases of the junction left unmatched. CDR1 SNHLY and CDR2 FYNNEI come from the germline V gene. This CDR3 region has 16 residues. The CDR3: CASRTDSGGPQDTQYF. The CDR3, as DNA: TGTGCCAGCAGGACAGATAGCGGGGGTCCACAAGATACGCAGTATTTT.

This clone was found a few times. The rearrangement links TRBV7-2 to TRBJ1-6; D perhaps matches TRBD1 (5 bases). This CDR3 has 15 amino acids. V dropped 4 bases and J dropped 2 bases, with 9 bases sitting between them. CDR1 SGHTA and CDR2 FQGNSA come from the germline V gene. The DNA of the CDR3 is TGTGCCAGCAGCTCTGGACAAACCTATAATTCACCCCTCCACTTT. Protein: CASSSGQTYNSPLHF.

This clone was seen only once. The junction does not match germline at one end; this may be a read error. This rearrangement joins TRBV7-9 to TRBJ2-7; D might be TRBD1 (6 bases). Germline V gene lookup returns CDR1 SEHNR and CDR2 FQNEAQ (reference sequence). CDR3 size: 14 residues. The DNA of the CDR3 is TGTTCCAGCAGCTGGGACACCCAAAGGTTAGAGCAGTACTTC. Its translation is CSSSWDTQRLEQYF. Full variable domain (outside the CDR3, taken from reference TRBV7-9 and TRBJ2-7): DTGVSQNPRHKITKRGQNVTFRCDPISEHNRLYWYRQTLGQGPEFLTYFQNEAQLEKSRLLSDRFSAERPKGSFSTLEIQRTEQGDSAMYLCSSSWDTQRLEQYFGPGTRLTVT.